Below, 25 T cell receptor beta chains from the same sample are listed, as sequenced in a study of neurological immune-mediated disorders. TCRdb used MiXCR to reprocess the 5' RACE reads, holding one entry per CDR3 protein. This sample has fewer than 85,000 distinct CDR3 sequences, with around 3.9% found just once. Material: PBMCs. The receptors were gathered from a man aged 30 to 45 with multiple sclerosis.

A note on this clonotype: This may be a read error, as it is one base from a much larger clone. The CDR3 DNA reads as TGCAGTGCTAGAGTAGCGGGGGTAAAAGAGACCCAGTACTTC. As protein: CSARVAGVKETQYF. The chain couples TRBV20-1 to TRBJ2-5; 9 bases match TRBD2. Trimming at V came to 1 base and at J to 3 bases, leaving 3 bases not matched to a gene. The CDR3 contains 14 residues. Germline values: CDR1 DFQATT, CDR2 SNEGSKA (reference sequence).

In the case of this clonotype: With a much larger clone just one base away, this may be a read error. The J gene is TRBJ1-2, the V gene TRBV3-1; tentative D call: TRBD1 (6 bases). V was pared by 2 bases and J by 4 bases, with 14 bases between. CDR3 length equals 15 residues. Germline CDR1 reads LGHDT; CDR2 reads YNNKEL (reference sequence). CDR3 sequence reads: CASSQPDRTGYGYTF. CDR3 nucleotides: TGTGCCAGCAGCCAACCCGACAGGACGGGCTATGGCTACACCTTC.

This clonotype was recorded at least ten times. The J gene is TRBJ1-2, the V gene TRBV10-3, with D perhaps matching TRBD1 (5 bases). CDR3 size: 15 residues. The V gene lost 0 bases and the J gene lost 8 bases, with 16 bases spanning the gap. The V gene's germline CDR1 is ENHRY and CDR2 SYGVKD. In DNA form, the CDR3 reads TGTGCCATCAGTGAGTCCCAGGGTATAACGCGCGGCTACACCTTC. Amino acids: CAISESQGITRGYTF.

This clonotype was seen many times. The chain recombines TRBV4-3 with TRBJ2-1; 10 bases agree with TRBD1. Trimming at V came to 2 bases and at J to 7 bases, leaving 11 bases not matched to a gene. Looked up from germline, CDR1 is LGHNA and CDR2 is YSLEER. The CDR3 extends over 17 amino acids. Written as DNA, the CDR3 is TGCGCCAGCAGCCAATTATTAGGGACAGGGGTCCAGAATGAGCAGTTCTTC. This translates into CASSQLLGTGVQNEQFF.

The sample holds many counts of this clonotype. The V and J genes are TRBV7-2 and TRBJ2-1; D is unclear. In germline, CDR1 is SGHTA, CDR2 FQGNSA. The CDR3 runs 15 residues. V was clipped by 5 bases and J by 4 bases, with 15 bases between them. This chain's CDR3 is CASSALFTSYNEQFF. CDR3 nucleotide sequence: TGTGCCAGCAGCGCATTATTTACGTCTTACAATGAGCAGTTCTTC.

This clonotype has at least ten counts. The chain employs TRBV10-3 and TRBJ2-7; 7 positions agree with TRBD1. CDR1 is ENHRY and CDR2 is SYGVKD in the germline V gene. Losses at the gene ends were 4 bases for V and 7 bases for J; bases not matched to a gene: 10. The CDR3 is made up of 14 amino acids. In DNA, the CDR3 is TGTGCCATCAGTGGGGGGACAGTCTTTGGGGAGCAGTACTTC. Encoded protein: CAISGGTVFGEQYF.

The table lists this clonotype with a few counts. In nucleotides, the CDR3 is TGTGCCAGCAGTGACCCCGGACTAGCGGGGGTCGACGAGCAGTACTTC. Residues: CASSDPGLAGVDEQYF. V is TRBV6-4 and J is TRBJ2-7; TRBD2 agrees at 13 bases. Germline-derived CDR1 and CDR2 are MRHNA and SNTAGT. This CDR3 comprises 16 residues. V gave up 2 bases and J gave up 5 bases; unmatched junction bases: 6.

This clonotype came up many times. V and J are TRBV12-3 or TRBV12-4 and TRBJ1-1; 7 bases match TRBD1. Trimming removed 1 base from V and 4 bases from J; junction bases left unmatched: 3. This CDR3 contains 14 residues. The CDR3 protein is CASSLEGAGTEAFF. CDR3 nucleotide sequence: TGTGCCAGCAGTTTAGAGGGGGCTGGCACTGAAGCTTTCTTT.

The sample holds many counts of this clonotype. CDR3 amino acids: CASSQDQRRQGAYNEQFF. CDR3 in DNA: TGCGCCAGCAGCCAAGATCAAAGGCGGCAGGGGGCCTACAATGAGCAGTTCTTC. The chain links TRBV4-1 to TRBJ2-1; 7 bases are shared with TRBD1. Germline V gene data show CDR1 as MGHRA and CDR2 as YSYEKL. V lost 0 bases to trimming and J lost 2 bases; unmatched junction nucleotides: 10. This CDR3 has 18 amino acids.

This clonotype has just a few counts. The V gene is TRBV5-6, the J gene TRBJ2-1; 8 nucleotides align to TRBD2. Trimming at V came to 3 bases and at J to 14 bases, leaving 19 bases not matched to a gene. In germline, CDR1 is SGHDT, CDR2 YYEEEE. This CDR3 spans 16 amino acids. The CDR3 nucleotides are TGTGCCAGCAGCTCGCCCGTATATTCGAGTAGCGGGGTGGAGTTCTTC. Residues: CASSSPVYSSSGVEFF.

At least ten counts were recorded for this clonotype. The gene calls are TRBV5-1 and TRBJ2-3; no firm D call. The germline V gene encodes CDR1 SGHRS and CDR2 YFSETQ. The V and J ends lost 0 bases and 2 bases respectively, with 7 bases between them. The CDR3 has 14 residues. CDR3 sequence: CASSLASYTDTQYF. The CDR3 DNA sequence: TGCGCCAGCAGCTTGGCATCTTACACAGATACGCAGTATTTT. Complete variable domain (other parts from reference TRBV5-1 and TRBJ2-3): KAGVTQTPRYLIKTRGQQVTLSCSPISGHRSVSWYQQTPGQGLQFLFEYFSETQRNKGNFPGRFSGRQFSNSRSEMNVSTLELGDSALYLCASSLASYTDTQYFGPGTRLTVL.

This clonotype was seen at least ten times. For the CDR3, the DNA is TGCAGTGCTAGGGTTTCAACAGGGGGCGGCTACACCTTC. It encodes CSARVSTGGGYTF. The chain links TRBV20-1 to TRBJ1-2, with 9 bases aligning to TRBD1. Looked up from germline, CDR1 is DFQATT and CDR2 is SNEGSKA (reference sequence). This CDR3 comprises 13 residues. The trim removed 3 bases at V and 8 bases at J, leaving 7 bases unmatched.

This clonotype was seen ten or more times. The V gene is TRBV2, the J gene TRBJ1-1, with D hard to call. CDR1 and CDR2 (germline): SNHLY, FYNNEI. Trimming shortened V by 7 bases and J by 3 bases, and 12 bases separated the two germline ends. This CDR3 has 13 residues. CDR3 nucleotides: TGTGCCAGCACAATTCAGTCGGACACTGAAGCTTTCTTT. As protein: CASTIQSDTEAFF.

This clonotype was observed many times. This sequence joins TRBV7-2 and TRBJ1-1; D is unclear. The CDR3 runs to 14 residues. Germline CDR1 reads SGHTA; CDR2 reads FQGNSA. Trimming took 3 bases from V and 1 from J, leaving 9 bases between them. CDR3 DNA sequence: TGTGCCAGCAGCTTTGGGCGGGCGAACACTGAAGCTTTCTTT. Protein product: CASSFGRANTEAFF.

This clonotype was detected many times. The chain combines TRBV5-1 with TRBJ1-1; 8 bases fit TRBD1. The CDR3 is 15 amino acids. Trimming at V came to 4 bases and at J to 4 bases, leaving 9 bases not matched to a gene. The germline V gene has CDR1 SGHRS and CDR2 YFSETQ. This CDR3 reads CASSLQGARSTEAFF. CDR3 nucleotides: TGCGCCAGCAGCCTTCAGGGGGCGCGGAGCACTGAAGCTTTCTTT.

This clonotype was seen only a few times. The chain carries TRBV4-1 and TRBJ2-7; TRBD2 matches at 7 bases. V was clipped by 0 bases and J by 3 bases; unmatched bases: 11. The CDR3 contains 17 residues. Germline V CDR1 and CDR2: MGHRA, YSYEKL. Here the CDR3 reads CASSQEPDGGRNYEQYF. Here the CDR3 DNA reads TGCGCCAGCAGCCAAGAGCCGGACGGGGGGAGGAACTACGAGCAGTACTTC.

The sample holds many counts of this clonotype. The chain carries TRBV5-5 and TRBJ1-4; D is unresolved. The CDR3 contains 15 residues. V lost 2 bases to trimming and J lost 8 bases, with 16 bases between them. Germline V gene sequence: CDR1 SGHKS, CDR2 YYEKEE (reference sequence). The CDR3 reads CASSLSSKMEEKLFF. CDR3 coding DNA: TGTGCCAGCAGCTTATCTTCAAAGATGGAGGAAAAACTGTTTTTT.

There are many counts of this clonotype. CDR3 nucleotides: TGTGCCAGCAGCCGAGGTGAAGGGGGCTATGGCTACACCTTC. Amino acids: CASSRGEGGYGYTF. V gene TRBV5-5 combines with J gene TRBJ1-2; tentatively, D is TRBD1 (6 bases). The V end lost 4 bases, the J end lost 4 bases, and 14 bases lay between the germline ends. The CDR3 covers 14 residues. Per germline, CDR1 SGHKS and CDR2 YYEKEE (reference sequence).

This clonotype was detected many times. CDR3 DNA sequence: TGCAGTGCCACCCCACGGACTAGCGGGGGAGGAAACATTCAGTACTTC. It specifies CSATPRTSGGGNIQYF. V gene TRBV20-1 combines with J gene TRBJ2-4; TRBD2 agrees at 13 bases. V dropped 6 bases and J dropped 6; count of bases not matched to a gene: 11. The germline V gene has CDR1 DFQATT and CDR2 SNEGSKA (reference sequence). The CDR3 is 16 residues long.

In this sample, this clonotype turned up many times. The gene calls are TRBV5-1 and TRBJ1-4, with a weak D call TRBD1 (5 bases). Looked up from germline, CDR1 is SGHRS and CDR2 is YFSETQ. The CDR3 has 16 amino acids. V was pared by 0 bases and J by 8 bases, with 17 bases between. CDR3 amino acids: CASSLAGTGLGEKLFF. CDR3 nucleotides: TGCGCCAGCAGCTTGGCCGGTACAGGCCTGGGAGAAAAACTGTTTTTT.

At least ten counts were recorded for this clonotype. The chain employs TRBV5-1 and TRBJ2-5; D unclear. Per the germline V gene, CDR1 is SGHRS and CDR2 is YFSETQ. The V end was cut by 7 bases, the J end by 1 base, with 5 bases between. The CDR3 totals 11 residues. The CDR3 spells CASALQETQYF. The CDR3 DNA follows: TGCGCCAGCGCTCTCCAAGAGACCCAGTACTTC.

The table lists this clonotype with many counts. This chain links TRBV29-1 with TRBJ2-3; 8 bases agree with TRBD1. Germline values: CDR1 SQVTM, CDR2 ANQGSEA. The CDR3 length is 14 residues. The V gene end was trimmed by 5 bases and the J gene end by 7 bases; junction bases not matched to a gene: 11. In DNA, the CDR3 is TGCAGCGTTCTGGACAGGGCCCGCGGCTATACGCAGTATTTT. Translating it yields CSVLDRARGYTQYF.

This clonotype was recorded many times. The chain employs TRBV7-9 and TRBJ1-1, with D unclear. Per the germline V gene, CDR1 is SEHNR and CDR2 is FQNEAQ (reference sequence). This CDR3 is built from 13 residues. V shed 0 bases and J shed 7 bases, with 9 bases lying between them. CDR3 DNA sequence: TGTGCCAGCAGCTTAGCGCCGAGGGATGAAGCTTTCTTT. Its protein is CASSLAPRDEAFF.

This clonotype was observed many times. The V and J genes are TRBV10-3 and TRBJ2-7; D unresolved. This CDR3 is built from 11 residues. V was trimmed by 5 bases and J by 6 bases, leaving 8 bases between them. From germline, CDR1 is ENHRY and CDR2 SYGVKD. The CDR3 DNA follows: TGTGCCATCAGTACGGGTGGCGAGCAGTACTTC. Amino acids: CAISTGGEQYF.

This clonotype was counted ten times or more. This sequence joins TRBV2 and TRBJ2-2; TRBD2 aligns across 8 bases. Germline trimming cut 6 bases from V and 4 bases from J; bases unmatched to any gene: 10. CDR3 length equals 16 residues. CDR1 and CDR2 (germline): SNHLY, FYNNEI. CDR3 loop: CASSSATGGITGELFF. The CDR3 nucleotides are TGTGCCAGCAGCTCTGCCACGGGGGGGATCACCGGGGAGCTGTTTTTT.